One sample yielded the 25 T cell receptor beta chains listed below, sequenced in a study of radiotherapy plus CTLA-4 blockade in lung cancer. Repertoires were generated with immunoSEQ multiplex PCR, while TCRdb's copy carries only in-frame clones and drops some. The sample contains some 100,000 clones, about 77% of which appear only once. The sample in question was peripheral blood, obtained from a patient treated with radiotherapy plus ipilimumab. These receptors all come from a human donor with non-small cell lung cancer who had a partial response to radiotherapy plus ipilimumab.

The V gene is TRBV30, the J gene TRBJ2-1; TRBD2 matches 7 bases. Germline V gene data show CDR1 as GTSNPN and CDR2 as SVGIG (reference sequence). The junction had 4 bases not matched to a gene; V was cut back by 3 bases and J by 2 bases. The CDR3 consists of 14 residues. The CDR3 protein is CAWRKAGAYNEQFF. The CDR3 nucleotides read TGTGCCTGGAGGAAGGCGGGGGCCTACAATGAGCAGTTCTTC.

The V and J genes are TRBV12-5 and TRBJ2-7; unclear D gene. This CDR3 contains 14 residues. CDR1 is LGHNT and CDR2 is FRNRAP in the germline V gene. V gave up 7 bases and J gave up 6 bases, with 19 bases separating them. This chain's CDR3 is CASASVVSYGEQYF. The CDR3 DNA follows: TGTGCTAGTGCCTCGGTCGTTTCTTACGGCGAGCAGTACTTC.

V is TRBV6-5 and J is TRBJ2-2, with 7 bases aligning to TRBD1. Germline CDR1 MNHEY, CDR2 SVGAGI. J was trimmed by 0 bases and V by 6 bases; bases with no gene match: 4. This CDR3 spans 15 amino acids. The CDR3 loop is CASSPGTANTGELFF. The CDR3 DNA is TGTGCCAGCAGCCCCGGGACAGCGAACACCGGGGAGCTGTTTTTT.

This chain links TRBV28 with TRBJ2-2, with D possibly being TRBD1 (5 bases). V dropped 2 bases and J dropped 3 bases, with 16 bases sitting between them. CDR1 is MDHEN and CDR2 is SYDVKM in the germline V gene. There are 17 residues in the CDR3. CDR3 sequence: CASSLMFGQGDTGELFF. In nucleotides, the CDR3 is TGTGCCAGCAGTTTAATGTTCGGCCAGGGCGACACCGGGGAGCTGTTTTTT.

V is TRBV5-4 and J is TRBJ2-3, with a weak D call TRBD1 (6 bases). The CDR3 is 15 amino acids. Germline V lookup: CDR1 SGHNT, CDR2 YYREEE (reference sequence). The germline V and J ends were trimmed by 2 bases and 0 bases, with 10 bases remaining between them. The CDR3 sequence: CASSFGQTSTDTQYF. The DNA for the CDR3 is TGTGCCAGCAGCTTTGGACAGACTAGCACAGATACGCAGTATTTT. The full variable domain, its missing parts supplied by reference TRBV5-4 and TRBJ2-3, is ETGVTQSPTHLIKTRGQQVTLRCSSQSGHNTVSWYQQALGQGPQFIFQYYREEENGRGNFPPRFSGLQFPNYSSELNVNALELDDSALYLCASSFGQTSTDTQYFGPGTRLTVL.

CDR3 protein: CASSQVHLGQGSYEQYF. For the CDR3, the DNA is TGCGCCAGCAGCCAAGTCCATCTCGGACAGGGATCCTACGAGCAGTACTTC. This rearrangement joins TRBV4-1 to TRBJ2-5; 8 bases are shared with TRBD1. The J call may not be correct, given that the DNA end is closer to TRBJ2-7. CDR3 length: 17 residues. CDR1 and CDR2 (germline): MGHRA, YSYEKL.

The gene calls are TRBV14 and TRBJ1-1; D gene uncertain. The germline V gene has CDR1 SGHDN and CDR2 FVKESK. V lost 0 bases and J lost 0, with 14 bases in between. CDR3 length: 17 residues. For the CDR3, the DNA is TGTGCCAGCAGCCAAGAGAGGATGTTGCGCCTGAACACTGAAGCTTTCTTT. This sequence encodes CASSQERMLRLNTEAFF.

The chain carries TRBV7-2 and TRBJ2-5, with 8 bases lining up with TRBD1. The germline V gene has CDR1 SGHTA and CDR2 FQGNSA. Trimming removed 5 bases from V and 1 base from J; junction bases left unmatched: 6. This CDR3 contains 15 residues. The CDR3 nucleotides are TGTGCCAGCAGCCTCAGGGGGCTGATCCAAGAGACCCAGTACTTC. Its translation: CASSLRGLIQETQYF.

This chain links TRBV5-1 with TRBJ2-1; TRBD1 agrees at 9 bases. The CDR3 is made up of 15 amino acids. Germline-derived CDR1 and CDR2 are SGHRS and YFSETQ. V was pared by 0 bases and J by 6 bases, with 4 bases of the junction left unmatched. The CDR3 sequence is CASSLGQGEGNEQFF. For the CDR3, the DNA is TGCGCCAGCAGCTTGGGACAGGGGGAGGGCAATGAGCAGTTCTTC. The variable domain in full, with the rest retrieved from reference TRBV5-1 and TRBJ2-1, is KAGVTQTPRYLIKTRGQQVTLSCSPISGHRSVSWYQQTPGQGLQFLFEYFSETQRNKGNFPGRFSGRQFSNSRSEMNVSTLELGDSALYLCASSLGQGEGNEQFFGPGTRLTVL.

The chain joins TRBV6-6 to TRBJ1-5; no reliable D call. Germline CDR1 and CDR2: MNHNY and SVGAGI (reference sequence). CDR3 length equals 14 residues. Trimming removed 5 bases at V and 0 bases at J, with 8 bases between. This CDR3 is CASSTYYSNQPQHF. Here the CDR3 DNA reads TGTGCCAGCAGTACCTATTATAGCAATCAGCCCCAGCATTTT.

The chain carries TRBV15 and TRBJ2-3; TRBD2 matches at 14 bases. Germline V gene sequence: CDR1 LNHNV, CDR2 YYDKDF (reference sequence). The ends lost 5 bases at V and 3 bases at J; junction bases unmatched: 4. The CDR3 has 16 amino acids. The CDR3 DNA is TGTGCCACCAGCTCTCGGACTAGCGGGAGGACAGATACGCAGTATTTT. It specifies CATSSRTSGRTDTQYF.

The chain uses TRBV9 and TRBJ2-3, with D perhaps TRBD1 (7 bases). The CDR3 spans 18 residues. Germline CDR1 is SGDLS and CDR2 is YYNGEE. V lost 0 bases, J lost 1 base, and 18 bases lay in between. This chain's CDR3 is CASSVAYLGRGGTDTQYF. CDR3 bases: TGTGCCAGCAGCGTAGCATATCTGGGCAGGGGGGGCACAGATACGCAGTATTTT.

This sequence joins TRBV7-3 and TRBJ2-1, with 7 bases that match TRBD2. V dropped 1 base and J dropped 3; count of bases not matched to a gene: 6. The CDR3 has 16 amino acids. Germline V gene lookup returns CDR1 SGHTA and CDR2 FQGTGA. The CDR3 region is CASSLISGALYNEQFF. The CDR3 bases are TGTGCCAGCAGCTTAATCAGCGGGGCTCTCTACAATGAGCAGTTCTTC.

The V and J genes are TRBV10-3 and TRBJ1-2; D not certain. V was trimmed by 0 bases and J by 7 bases, leaving 15 bases between them. The germline V gene encodes CDR1 ENHRY and CDR2 SYGVKD. The CDR3 contains 15 residues. CDR3 nucleotide sequence: TGTGCCATCAGTGAGTCGGCAGCCCGAGGGTCTGGCTACACCTTC. It yields the protein CAISESAARGSGYTF.

This clone was counted only a few times. The chain is built from TRBV23-1 and TRBJ1-5; D possibly corresponds to TRBD1 (6 bases). TRBV23-1 carries the ORF label, with uncertain function. The length of the CDR3 is 13 residues. Trimming stripped 4 bases from V and 7 bases from J, with 11 bases between. The DNA of the CDR3 is TGCGCCAGCAGTCCACAGGGACGACAGCCCCAGCATTTT. This codes for CASSPQGRQPQHF.

The chain is built from TRBV9 and TRBJ2-7; 7 nucleotides align to TRBD2. Germline trimming cut 3 bases from V and 2 bases from J; bases unmatched to any gene: 8. Looked up from germline, CDR1 is SGDLS and CDR2 is YYNGEE. The CDR3 length is 15 residues. The CDR3 DNA follows: TGTGCCAGCAGCGCCGGCGGCGGGAGCCCCTACGAGCAGTACTTC. It encodes CASSAGGGSPYEQYF.

The chain joins TRBV27 to TRBJ1-2; 11 bases map to TRBD1. CDR3 length equals 13 residues. CDR1 and CDR2 (germline): MNHEY, SMNVEV (reference sequence). The V and J ends lost 7 bases and 8 bases, in that order; junction bases with no gene match: 6. The CDR3, as DNA: TGTGCCAGCAATGGACAGGGGGCGTGGGGCTACACCTTC. This encodes CASNGQGAWGYTF.

This chain joins TRBV28 and TRBJ2-1, with 9 bases lining up with TRBD1. The germline V gene has CDR1 MDHEN and CDR2 SYDVKM. This CDR3 is 15 amino acids long. V lost 5 bases, J lost 0 bases, and 2 bases stayed unmatched. CDR3 sequence: CASSLTGGSYNEQFF. CDR3 in DNA: TGTGCCAGCAGTCTGACAGGGGGCTCCTACAATGAGCAGTTCTTC.

This chain uses TRBV13 with TRBJ1-1; D is uncertain. Germline V gives CDR1 PRHDT, CDR2 FYEKMQ (reference sequence). CDR3 size: 14 residues. V was trimmed by 4 bases and J by 1 base, leaving 10 bases between them. The CDR3 DNA reads TGTGCCAGCAGCTCCTATTCCGGGAACACTGAAGCTTTCTTT. It encodes CASSSYSGNTEAFF.

This rearrangement joins TRBV7-2 to TRBJ2-2; D perhaps matches TRBD2 (5 bases). CDR1 is SGHTA, CDR2 FQGNSA, per germline. This CDR3 contains 15 residues. V lost 5 bases and J 5 bases, leaving 15 bases between the germline ends. The CDR3, as DNA: TGTGCCAGCAGCGTAAGTCCTGGCGGGACCGGGGAGCTGTTTTTT. Its translation is CASSVSPGGTGELFF.

V gene TRBV5-4 combines with J gene TRBJ2-2; D is possibly TRBD1 (5 bases). Trimming cost V 0 bases and J 6 bases, with 15 bases left between them. The CDR3 runs to 16 residues. Germline V gives CDR1 SGHNT, CDR2 YYREEE (reference sequence). This CDR3 reads CASSLAAGSVSGELFF. DNA for the CDR3: TGTGCCAGCAGCTTGGCTGCAGGGTCTGTATCCGGGGAGCTGTTTTTT.

The CDR3: CASSLGGVVETQYF. The CDR3 DNA reads as TGTGCCAGCAGCTTAGGAGGGGTTGTAGAGACCCAGTACTTC. The chain recombines TRBV13 with TRBJ2-5; tentatively, D is TRBD1 (5 bases). This CDR3 contains 14 residues. V lost 0 bases to trimming and J lost 4 bases, with 9 bases between them. Germline-derived CDR1 and CDR2 are PRHDT and FYEKMQ (reference sequence). The full variable domain, with the rest looked up from reference TRBV13 and TRBJ2-5, is AAGVIQSPRHLIKEKRETATLKCYPIPRHDTVYWYQQGPGQDPQFLISFYEKMQSDKGSIPDRFSAQQFSDYHSELNMSSLELGDSALYFCASSLGGVVETQYFGPGTRLLVL.

The rearrangement joins TRBV9 to TRBJ1-2; D perhaps matches TRBD1 (6 bases). V lost 2 bases to trimming and J lost 6 bases, with 17 bases between them. Germline CDR1 is SGDLS and CDR2 is YYNGEE. The CDR3 contains 15 residues. Written as DNA, the CDR3 is TGTGCCAGCAGCGTTGCCTTGGGACAATACGATGGCTACACCTTC. Residues: CASSVALGQYDGYTF.

J is TRBJ1-1 and V is TRBV28; D possibly corresponds to TRBD1 (6 bases). Germline V CDR1 and CDR2: MDHEN, SYDVKM. CDR3 length: 15 residues. V was cut by 5 bases and J by 0 bases, with 13 bases left in between. CDR3 loop: CASSLGARMNTEAFF. CDR3 DNA sequence: TGTGCCAGCAGTCTGGGGGCCCGGATGAACACTGAAGCTTTCTTT.

About this clone itself: This specimen includes other DNA sequences encoding the same CDR3. The V call is TRBV18, the J call TRBJ1-2; TRBD1 matches at 8 bases. The germline gives CDR1 KGHSH, CDR2 LQKENI. After removal of 5 bases from V and 4 bases from J, the junction contained 3 bases not matched to a gene. This CDR3 region has 13 residues. The CDR3 here is CASSTGQGYGYTF. The CDR3 region has the DNA TGTGCCAGCTCAACCGGACAGGGCTATGGCTACACCTTC.